Listed here is a single TCR beta chain. What it binds is unknown. The CDR3 is 13 residues long. In germline, CDR1 is MNHEY, CDR2 SMNVEV (reference sequence). V lost 8 bases and J 9 bases, leaving 17 bases between the germline ends. These data originate in a study of shared clonotypes between healthy human individuals. Sequencing used immunoSEQ multiplex PCR; TCRdb keeps in-frame clones, though not all of them. The sample consists of 850,000 to 1,100,000 clones, around 77% of them appearing once. Study-level findings and limits: Memory subsets generally showed lower estimated richness than naive subsets.

The sample was memory CD4+ T cells from PBMCs. Subset defined: CD45RA-negative fraction. The clonotype originates from a man aged 18 to 30 in good health. Some clones in this sample may be carry-over from other donors' samples. This chain connects TRBV27 to TRBJ1-3; no definite D call. The CDR3 spells CASGEEWKGTIYF. DNA for the CDR3: TGTGCCAGCGGAGAGGAATGGAAGGGCACCATATATTTT.